Shown below are 31 T cell receptor beta chains from a single sample sequenced in a study of CD8 T cells in Susac syndrome. RNA totalling roughly 0.5 to 1 ug underwent reverse transcription with random hexamers. TCRdb reanalysed the immunoSEQ multiplex PCR reads using MiXCR and keeps one entry per CDR3 protein. Of 120,000 or so distinct CDR3 sequences in the sample, under 96% are singletons; the top ten hold 0.13% to 0.15%. Sequenced material: CD4+ T cells from PBMCs. These receptors all come from a human donor with Susac syndrome.

The rearrangement uses TRBV19 and TRBJ1-5, with D uncertain. The CDR3 loop spans 12 amino acids. V was clipped by 10 bases and J by 3 bases, with 10 bases between them. Per germline, CDR1 LNHDA and CDR2 SQIVND (reference sequence). DNA of the CDR3: TGTGCCACTGGAGGGTACAATCAGCCCCAGCATTTT. Amino acids: CATGGYNQPQHF.

This sequence joins TRBV18 and TRBJ2-1, with 15 bases aligning to TRBD2. This CDR3 spans 16 amino acids. With V trimmed by 3 bases and J by 7 bases, 4 bases remained unmatched. Germline V gives CDR1 KGHSH, CDR2 LQKENI. The CDR3 DNA reads TGTGCCAGCTCACCCGGACTAGCGGGAGGGCAGAATGAGCAGTTCTTC. Amino acids: CASSPGLAGGQNEQFF. Complete variable domain (other parts from reference TRBV18 and TRBJ2-1): NAGVMQNPRHLVRRRGQEARLRCSPMKGHSHVYWYRQLPEEGLKFMVYLQKENIIDESGMPKERFSAEFPKEGPSILRIQQVVRGDSAAYFCASSPGLAGGQNEQFFGPGTRLTVL.

The rearrangement uses TRBV18 and TRBJ2-7; 9 positions agree with TRBD2. The V segment lost 3 bases and the J segment 0 bases; nucleotides outside the gene matches: 3. This CDR3 is built from 15 residues. Germline-derived CDR1 and CDR2 are KGHSH and LQKENI. CDR3 region: CASSPPAGGSYEQYF. The CDR3, as DNA: TGTGCCAGCTCACCCCCAGCGGGAGGCTCCTACGAGCAGTACTTC.

The chain carries TRBV6-2 or TRBV6-3 and TRBJ1-1; D unclear. The V end lost 2 bases, the J end lost 4 bases, and 8 bases lay between the germline ends. Germline values: CDR1 MNHEY, CDR2 SVGEGT. The CDR3 extends over 13 amino acids. The CDR3: CASSYGEATEAFF. The CDR3 DNA sequence: TGTGCCAGCAGTTACGGTGAAGCCACTGAAGCTTTCTTT.

This CDR3 reads CASSQVTGFHTEAFF. CDR3 DNA sequence: TGCGCCAGCAGCCAAGTGACAGGGTTTCACACTGAAGCTTTCTTT. This chain joins TRBV4-1 and TRBJ1-1, with 7 bases fitting TRBD1. The germline V gene has CDR1 MGHRA and CDR2 YSYEKL. The CDR3 runs 15 residues. With 1 base clipped from V and 3 bases from J, the junction kept 5 bases outside the gene matches.

This chain uses TRBV18 with TRBJ1-1, with D unclear. In germline, CDR1 is KGHSH, CDR2 LQKENI. Deletions cut 1 base from V and 6 bases from J, with 12 bases between. The CDR3 runs 14 residues. CDR3 nucleotides: TGTGCCAGCTCACCACTCACGGGAGATGCTGAAGCTTTCTTT. As protein: CASSPLTGDAEAFF.

V gene TRBV12-3 or TRBV12-4 combines with J gene TRBJ2-1, with D unresolved. V shed 6 bases and J shed 4 bases, with 7 bases lying between them. The CDR3 loop spans 12 amino acids. The DNA for the CDR3 is TGTGCCAGCAGCCGCAATTACAATGAGCAGTTCTTC. Protein sequence: CASSRNYNEQFF.

The chain recombines TRBV27 with TRBJ2-5, with D possibly matching TRBD1 (6 bases). The CDR3 runs to 14 residues. V lost 3 bases and J lost 5, with 13 bases in between. From germline, CDR1 is MNHEY and CDR2 SMNVEV (reference sequence). The CDR3 region is CASSFSGTKETQYF. Written as DNA, the CDR3 is TGTGCCAGCAGTTTCTCCGGGACAAAGGAGACCCAGTACTTC.

The chain joins TRBV30 to TRBJ1-2, with a tentative D call TRBD1 (5 bases). The CDR3 loop spans 13 amino acids. The germline V and J ends were trimmed by 4 bases and 4 bases, with 13 bases remaining between them. The germline V gene encodes CDR1 GTSNPN and CDR2 SVGIG (reference sequence). CDR3 region: CAWNLAGPYGYTF. CDR3 bases: TGTGCCTGGAATTTGGCAGGGCCCTATGGCTACACCTTC.

The chain joins TRBV7-2 to TRBJ2-4, with D tentatively TRBD2 (5 bases). Trimming left V 4 bases short and J 7 bases short, with 11 bases between. Germline loops: CDR1 SGHTA, CDR2 FQGNSA. There are 13 residues in the CDR3. This CDR3 reads CASSWNRENIQYF. The CDR3, as DNA: TGTGCCAGCAGCTGGAATAGGGAGAACATTCAGTACTTC. Looking up the rest from reference TRBV7-2 and TRBJ2-4 gives the full variable domain: GAGVSQSPSNKVTEKGKDVELRCDPISGHTALYWYRQSLGQGLEFLIYFQGNSAPDKSGLPSDRFSAERTGGSVSTLTIQRTQQEDSAVYLCASSWNRENIQYFGAGTRLSVL.

The rearrangement joins TRBV20-1 to TRBJ1-4; TRBD1 is a possible D gene (5 bases). V gave up 1 base and J gave up 7 bases, with 13 bases separating them. CDR1 DFQATT and CDR2 SNEGSKA come from the germline V gene (reference sequence). The CDR3 extends over 14 amino acids. The CDR3 DNA reads as TGCAGTGCTAGAGTACGGGGCGTAGTTGAAAAACTGTTTTTT. Amino acid sequence: CSARVRGVVEKLFF.

V and J are TRBV4-1 and TRBJ1-5, with TRBD1 as a possible D gene (5 bases). The germline V and J ends were trimmed by 0 bases and 9 bases, with 15 bases remaining between them. The CDR3 runs 15 residues. Germline CDR1 and CDR2: MGHRA and YSYEKL. The CDR3 region is CASSQDPGRVAPQHF. For the CDR3, the DNA is TGCGCCAGCAGCCAAGATCCAGGCAGGGTGGCGCCCCAGCATTTT.

V usage is TRBV3-1 and J usage is TRBJ2-6, with 10 positions matching TRBD1. The CDR3 sequence is 18 residues long. Trimming cost V 4 bases and J 3 bases; bases outside gene matches: 9. Looked up from germline, CDR1 is LGHDT and CDR2 is YNNKEL (reference sequence). CDR3 residues: CASSRRTGGSGGANVLTF. CDR3 sequence (DNA): TGTGCCAGCAGCCGCCGGACAGGGGGGAGTGGTGGGGCCAACGTCCTGACTTTC. Full variable domain (remainder filled in from reference TRBV3-1 and TRBJ2-6): DTAVSQTPKYLVTQMGNDKSIKCEQNLGHDTMYWYKQDSKKFLKIMFSYNNKELIINETVPNRFSPKSPDKAHLNLHINSLELGDSAVYFCASSRRTGGSGGANVLTFGAGSRLTVL.

This rearrangement joins TRBV6-2 or TRBV6-3 to TRBJ2-4; D not certain. CDR1 is MNHEY, CDR2 SVGEGT, per germline. V shed 4 bases and J shed 7 bases, with 5 bases lying between them. The CDR3 is 11 amino acids. CDR3 nucleotide sequence: TGTGCCAGCAGTTTCGGGAACATTCAGTACTTC. This codes for CASSFGNIQYF.

The count of this clonotype is one. The rearrangement uses TRBV20-1 and TRBJ1-1; perhaps TRBD1 as D (6 bases). Per germline, CDR1 DFQATT and CDR2 SNEGSKA (reference sequence). The CDR3 has 11 amino acids. Trimming shortened V by 6 bases and J by 11 bases, and 16 bases separated the two germline ends. The chain's CDR3 is CSAPGHRQAFF. As DNA, the CDR3 is TGCAGTGCCCCGGGACATCGGCAGGCTTTCTTT.

The V and J genes are TRBV7-2 and TRBJ1-5; D gene uncertain. The CDR3 spans 14 residues. Trimming removed 2 bases from V and 1 base from J, with 6 bases in between. From germline, CDR1 is SGHTA and CDR2 FQGNSA. The chain's CDR3 is CASSLKGSNQPQHF. The CDR3 DNA reads as TGTGCCAGCAGCTTAAAAGGGAGCAATCAGCCCCAGCATTTT.

The J gene is TRBJ1-1, the V gene TRBV3-1; D may be TRBD1 (6 bases). The ends were cut back, 2 bases at V and 0 bases at J, with 10 bases in the middle. This CDR3 region has 15 residues. Germline V lookup: CDR1 LGHDT, CDR2 YNNKEL (reference sequence). As DNA, the CDR3 is TGTGCCAGCAGCCAATATGGGGGCGTGAACACTGAAGCTTTCTTT. Translating gives CASSQYGGVNTEAFF.

The J gene is TRBJ2-1, the V gene TRBV7-2, with D hard to call. Germline CDR1 reads SGHTA; CDR2 reads FQGNSA. V dropped 5 bases and J dropped 9 bases, with 11 bases sitting between them. This CDR3 has 12 residues. The CDR3: CASSLGMGEQFF. In nucleotides, the CDR3 is TGTGCCAGCAGCCTAGGGATGGGTGAGCAGTTCTTC.

The chain has TRBV9 and TRBJ2-5, with 8 bases aligning to TRBD2. This CDR3 has 15 amino acids. J lost 2 bases, V lost 0 bases, and 3 bases had no gene match. The V gene's germline CDR1 is SGDLS and CDR2 YYNGEE. The CDR3 DNA reads TGTGCCAGCAGCGTAGGGGGGACTAGTCAAGAGACCCAGTACTTC. This encodes CASSVGGTSQETQYF.

The V call is TRBV5-1, the J call TRBJ2-2, with 9 bases that match TRBD1. Per the germline V gene, CDR1 is SGHRS and CDR2 is YFSETQ. The CDR3 sequence is 17 residues long. V trimming: 0 bases; J trimming: 5 bases; junction bases outside the gene matches: 8. In DNA form, the CDR3 reads TGCGCCAGCAGCTTGGCCACAGGGGGCGCGTTGACCGGGGAGCTGTTTTTT. Protein sequence: CASSLATGGALTGELFF.

V gene TRBV29-1 combines with J gene TRBJ2-5, with 8 bases fitting TRBD2. V trimming: 4 bases; J trimming: 4 bases; junction bases outside the gene matches: 14. The CDR3 is made up of 16 amino acids. Looked up from germline, CDR1 is SQVTM and CDR2 is ANQGSEA. CDR3 sequence (DNA): TGCAGCGTTGGGGGGTTGAGCGGGAGATTTTTAGAGACCCAGTACTTC. Amino acids: CSVGGLSGRFLETQYF.

This clonotype has just a few counts. The rearrangement joins TRBV5-4 to TRBJ1-3; 9 positions match TRBD1. Germline trimming cut 5 bases from V and 3 bases from J; bases unmatched to any gene: 6. The CDR3 extends over 15 amino acids. CDR1 is SGHNT, CDR2 YYREEE, per germline (reference sequence). The CDR3 DNA reads TGTGCCAGCAGTCCCGGGACAGGGATTGGAAACACCATATATTTT. Protein product: CASSPGTGIGNTIYF.

This chain uses TRBV4-3 with TRBJ2-7; 8 bases agree with TRBD1. The CDR3 is 15 amino acids. V lost 2 bases, J lost 3 bases, and 6 bases stayed unmatched. From germline, CDR1 is LGHNA and CDR2 YSLEER. The CDR3: CASSQFAGGNYEQYF. The CDR3 DNA reads as TGCGCCAGCAGCCAATTCGCAGGGGGCAACTACGAGCAGTACTTC.

V gene TRBV5-4 combines with J gene TRBJ1-1; no clear D gene. V lost 4 bases and J 3 bases, leaving 7 bases between the germline ends. This CDR3 is built from 12 residues. Looked up from germline, CDR1 is SGHNT and CDR2 is YYREEE (reference sequence). As DNA, the CDR3 is TGTGCCAGCAGCCAGAGTGACACTGAAGCTTTCTTT. Encoded protein: CASSQSDTEAFF.

This clonotype was seen once. The chain combines TRBV14 with TRBJ2-3, with no clear D. The V gene's germline CDR1 is SGHDN and CDR2 FVKESK. There are 15 residues in the CDR3. V gave up 2 bases and J gave up 2 bases, with 11 bases separating them. The CDR3 DNA reads as TGTGCCAGCAGCCAAATGAATAGGGTCACAGATACGCAGTATTTT. Protein: CASSQMNRVTDTQYF.

The rearrangement links TRBV11-2 to TRBJ1-1; D remains unclear. CDR1 is SGHAT, CDR2 FQNNGV, per germline. Trimming took 5 bases from V and 3 from J, leaving 10 bases between them. CDR3 size: 13 residues. CDR3 nucleotides: TGTGCCAGCAGCCCCGGAAGCTACACTGAAGCTTTCTTT. It is translated as CASSPGSYTEAFF.

The gene calls are TRBV5-1 and TRBJ1-1; D might be TRBD1 (5 bases). The CDR3 runs 16 residues. Germline CDR1 and CDR2: SGHRS and YFSETQ. The V and J ends lost 0 bases and 2 bases respectively, with 14 bases between them. The CDR3 coding sequence is TGCGCCAGCAGCTTGGCCGTTTGGACAACTAACACTGAAGCTTTCTTT. This sequence encodes CASSLAVWTTNTEAFF.

A single count supports this clonotype. The rearrangement uses TRBV30 and TRBJ2-1, with a weak D call TRBD1 (5 bases). The CDR3 has 11 residues. Trimming pared 5 bases from V and 9 bases from J, leaving 11 bases between. Germline CDR1 is GTSNPN and CDR2 is SVGIG (reference sequence). The CDR3 loop reads CAWQGRSEQFF. CDR3 DNA: TGTGCCTGGCAGGGCCGGAGTGAGCAGTTCTTC. Complete variable domain (other parts from reference TRBV30 and TRBJ2-1): SQTIHQWPATLVQPVGSPLSLECTVEGTSNPNLYWYRQAAGRGLQLLFYSVGIGQISSEVPQNLSASRPQDRQFILSSKKLLLSDSGFYLCAWQGRSEQFFGPGTRLTVL.

The chain couples TRBV20-1 to TRBJ2-3; no firm D call. The CDR3 spans 11 residues. V was pared by 6 bases and J by 6 bases, with 10 bases between. Germline values: CDR1 DFQATT, CDR2 SNEGSKA (reference sequence). The CDR3 spells CSATPGDTQYF. The DNA for the CDR3 is TGCAGTGCCACACCCGGGGATACGCAGTATTTT.

V and J are TRBV9 and TRBJ1-1; D remains unclear. The CDR3 loop spans 13 amino acids. V lost 0 bases and J lost 2, with 5 bases in between. Germline CDR1 is SGDLS and CDR2 is YYNGEE. The CDR3 nucleotides are TGTGCCAGCAGCGTAGGTTCTAACACTGAAGCTTTCTTT. Translated, it gives CASSVGSNTEAFF.

The V and J genes are TRBV24-1 and TRBJ2-7; 11 bases are a match to TRBD2. This CDR3 spans 15 amino acids. The trim removed 2 bases at V and 4 bases at J, leaving 3 bases unmatched. Germline-derived CDR1 and CDR2 are KGHDR and SFDVKD. This chain's CDR3 is CATSDSTSGGYEQYF. The CDR3 DNA reads TGTGCCACCAGTGATTCAACTAGCGGGGGTTACGAGCAGTACTTC.